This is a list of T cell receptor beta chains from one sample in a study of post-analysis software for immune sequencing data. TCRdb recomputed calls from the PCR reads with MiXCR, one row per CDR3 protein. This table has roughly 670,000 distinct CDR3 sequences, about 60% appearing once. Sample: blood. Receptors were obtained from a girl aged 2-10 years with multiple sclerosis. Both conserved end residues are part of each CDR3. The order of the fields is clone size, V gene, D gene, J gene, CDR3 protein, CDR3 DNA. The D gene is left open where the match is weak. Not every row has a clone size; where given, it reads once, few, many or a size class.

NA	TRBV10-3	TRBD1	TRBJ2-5	CAISQGQGAQETQYF	TGTGCCATCAGTCAAGGACAGGGGGCACAAGAGACCCAGTACTTC
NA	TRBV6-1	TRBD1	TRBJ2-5	CASSEVGQIQETQYF	TGTGCCAGCAGTGAAGTGGGACAGATCCAAGAGACCCAGTACTTC
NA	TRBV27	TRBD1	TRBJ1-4	CASSGQGGEKLFF	TGTGCCAGCAGTGGTCAGGGGGGTGAAAAACTGTTTTTT
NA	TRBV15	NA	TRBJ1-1	CATSDYPATEAFF	TGTGCCACCAGCGATTACCCGGCCACTGAAGCTTTCTTT
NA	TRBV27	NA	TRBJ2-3	CASSTKAPLVTDTQYF	TGTGCCAGCAGCACTAAGGCCCCCCTAGTGACAGATACGCAGTATTTT
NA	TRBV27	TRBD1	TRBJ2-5	CASSSDRGIQETQYF	TGTGCCAGCAGCTCGGACAGGGGGATACAAGAGACCCAGTACTTC
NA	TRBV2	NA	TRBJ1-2	CASRRTTYGYTF	TGTGCCAGCAGAAGGACAACCTATGGCTACACCTTC
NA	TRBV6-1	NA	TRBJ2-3	CASTMAADTQYF	TGTGCCAGCACTATGGCCGCAGATACGCAGTATTTT
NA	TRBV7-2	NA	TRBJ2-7	CASSLHVSSYEQYF	TGTGCCAGCAGCTTACATGTCAGCTCCTACGAGCAGTACTTC
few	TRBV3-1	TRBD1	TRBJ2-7	CASSELGTGPDEQYF	TGTGCCAGCAGCGAACTCGGGACAGGGCCAGACGAGCAGTACTTC
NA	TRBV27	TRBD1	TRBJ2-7	CASRPGSRGLYEQYF	TGTGCCAGCAGGCCCGGGTCCAGGGGGCTCTACGAGCAGTACTTC
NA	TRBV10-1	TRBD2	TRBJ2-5	CASSVQSGGAWETQYF	TGCGCCAGCAGTGTTCAAAGCGGGGGGGCCTGGGAGACCCAGTACTTC
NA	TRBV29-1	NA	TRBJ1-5	CSVEGSQPQHF	TGCAGCGTGGAGGGGAGTCAGCCCCAGCATTTT
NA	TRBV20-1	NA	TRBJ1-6	CSARDRAFSSYNSPLHF	TGCAGTGCTAGAGATAGGGCTTTTAGCTCCTATAATTCACCCCTCCACTTT
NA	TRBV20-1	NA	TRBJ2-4	CSAHLGTRDDIQYF	TGCAGTGCTCACCTCGGGACCCGGGACGACATTCAGTACTTC
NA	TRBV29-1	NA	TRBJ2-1	CSVEDLGGTGLENEQFF	TGCAGCGTTGAAGATCTAGGCGGGACAGGACTAGAGAATGAGCAGTTCTTC
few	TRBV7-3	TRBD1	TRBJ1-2	CASSPTGTGGSTLWGYTF	TGTGCCAGCAGCCCTACCGGGACAGGTGGCTCGACCCTCTGGGGCTACACCTTC
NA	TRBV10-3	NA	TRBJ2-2	CAISERDGNTGELFF	TGTGCCATCAGTGAGCGGGACGGAAACACCGGGGAGCTGTTTTTT
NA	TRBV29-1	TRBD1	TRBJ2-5	CSVSTGGEGETQYF	TGCAGCGTTTCCACAGGGGGCGAAGGGGAGACCCAGTACTTC
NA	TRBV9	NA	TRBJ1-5	CASSRGRGYQPQHF	TGTGCCAGCAGTAGGGGCCGGGGCTATCAGCCCCAGCATTTT
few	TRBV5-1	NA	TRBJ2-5	CASSPTPGQETQYF	TGCGCCAGCAGCCCCACCCCTGGGCAAGAGACCCAGTACTTC
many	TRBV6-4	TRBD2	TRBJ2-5	CASSVLAGDQETQYF	TGTGCCAGCAGCGTACTAGCGGGGGACCAAGAGACCCAGTACTTC
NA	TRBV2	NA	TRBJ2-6	CASSENRAGANVLTF	TGTGCCAGCAGTGAGAACAGGGCTGGGGCCAACGTCTTGACTTTC
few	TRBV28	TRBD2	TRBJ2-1	CASSVRTSGMRYEQFF	TGTGCCAGCAGTGTCCGGACTAGCGGGATGAGATATGAGCAGTTCTTC
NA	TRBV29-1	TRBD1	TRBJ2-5	CSVVERDRVQETQYF	TGCAGCGTTGTCGAGAGGGACAGGGTACAAGAGACCCAGTACTTC
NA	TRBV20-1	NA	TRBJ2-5	CSASPWTAGSYKQYF	TGCAGTGCTAGCCCCTGGACCGCCGGGTCCTACAAGCAGTACTTC
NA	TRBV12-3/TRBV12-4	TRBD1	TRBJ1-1	CASSFGTGRDTEAFF	TGTGCCAGCAGTTTTGGGACAGGCCGGGACACTGAAGCTTTCTTT
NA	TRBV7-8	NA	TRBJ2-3	CASSLATEGTDTQYF	TGTGCCAGCAGCTTGGCAACGGAAGGTACAGATACGCAGTATTTT
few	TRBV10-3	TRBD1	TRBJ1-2	CAMAFGQGAGGYTF	TGTGCCATGGCCTTCGGACAGGGGGCTGGTGGCTACACCTTC
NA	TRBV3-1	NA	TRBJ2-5	CASSHAVQETQYF	TGTGCCAGCAGCCATGCCGTCCAAGAGACCCAGTACTTC
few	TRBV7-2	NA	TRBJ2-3	CASSLGGGQADTQYF	TGTGCCAGCAGCTTAGGAGGGGGGCAAGCGGATACGCAGTATTTT
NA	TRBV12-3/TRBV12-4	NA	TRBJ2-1	CASSPGDYEFNEQFF	TGTGCCAGCAGCCCAGGGGACTATGAATTCAATGAGCAGTTCTTC